This T cell receptor (beta chain) was profiled in a study of blood T cell repertoires in COVID-19. Study overall: Material from acute and convalescent COVID-19 was sourced from the United States, Italy and Spain. Nucleic acid was either cDNA or gDNA, and it came from T cells, B-cell-depleted T cells, or PBMCs.

Looked up from germline, CDR1 is MNHEY and CDR2 is SMNVEV (reference sequence). The CDR3 loop spans 16 amino acids. V shed 6 bases and J 7 bases; nucleotides not matched to a gene: 14. Original processing notes: Amplified reference gene primers provided the basis for estimating nucleated cell counts. Libraries were prepared by immunoSEQ multiplex PCR; TCRdb keeps only in-frame clonotypes and omits some of them. The V and J calls and clone size come from that table; D and trimming were worked out from the DNA. The sample yields over 50,000 clones, 70% to 90% seen once. This clonotype was sampled from a man aged 65-85 years with active COVID-19. V usage is TRBV27 and J usage is TRBJ1-4, with 7 bases matching TRBD1. The specimen was peripheral blood. CDR3 amino acids: CASRLGRTGGTEKLFF. The CDR3 nucleotides are TGTGCCAGCAGATTAGGGCGGACAGGAGGGACTGAAAAACTGTTTTTT. Together with reference TRBV27 and TRBJ1-4, the CDR3 gives the full variable domain: EAQVTQNPRYLITVTGKKLTVTCSQNMNHEYMSWYRQDPGLGLRQIYYSMNVEVTDKGDVPEGYKVSRKEKRNFPLILESPSPNQTSLYFCASRLGRTGGTEKLFFGSGTQLSVL.